This T cell receptor (beta chain) was identified in a study of tumor-infiltrating lymphocytes in primary liver carcinoma. Study-level information: Samples returned roughly 3.65 to 7.5 million productive TCRbeta reads, a yield that was similar across tissue types.

Regarding the study as a whole: The overlap of tumor-adjacent and tumor-blood pairs was smaller than that of tumor region pairs. Left bulk and unsorted, the samples did not allow CD4+ and CD8+ repertoires to be compared.

This clonotype appeared a single time. Its antigen is as yet unknown. The junction does not match germline at one end; this may be a read error. The researchers produced TCR beta cDNA from 400 to 650 ng total RNA with a constant-region primer. TCR beta libraries came from three nested multiplex PCR rounds using slightly modified ARM-PCR. Investigators reported that the first two PCR rounds, at roughly 10 cycles each, used TRBV1-TRBV30 forward primers with a C-beta reverse primer. TCRdb itself ran the multiplex PCR reads through MiXCR, one entry per CDR3 protein. The sample lists fewer than 350,000 distinct CDR3 sequences; less than 65% were seen once. There are 15 residues in the CDR3. From germline, CDR1 is SGHAT and CDR2 FQNNGV. Germline DNA was extracted too, while blood RNA derived from unsorted whole blood. Surgery was preceded by the collection of about 4 milliliters of peripheral blood.

Specimen: peripheral blood. V is TRBV11-2 and J is TRBJ2-1; no clear D gene. The TCR comes from a middle-aged man with primary liver carcinoma and hepatitis B virus infection. The CDR3 region has the DNA TGTGCCTGCAGCTTGCGGCTAGTAGATTTGAATGAGCAGTTCTTC. Translated: CACSLRLVDLNEQFF.